This is a list of T cell receptor beta chains from one sample in a study of blood T cells in healthy people across ages. One entry per CDR3 protein results from TCRdb running MiXCR on the 5' RACE reads. The sample carries roughly 1,700,000 distinct CDR3 sequences, over 25% recorded once. The sequencing input was blood. These receptors were taken from a woman aged 30 to 39 in good health. Each CDR3 is given with its conserved first and last residue. Fields, in order: D gene, J gene, V gene, clone size, CDR3 protein, CDR3 DNA. A D gene is named only where the DNA matches it firmly. Clone sizes are given selectively: once, few, many, or a class where the clone is expanded.

. TRBJ1-1 TRBV7-9 . CASSDAPGAEAFF TGTGCCAGCAGCGACGCCCCGGGCGCCGAAGCTTTCTTT
. TRBJ2-1 TRBV29-1 . CGAGQGKYEQFF TGCGGCGCGGGCCAGGGGAAATATGAGCAGTTCTTC
. TRBJ2-6 TRBV12-5 . CASGLTHTGSGANVLTF TGTGCTAGTGGTTTGACACATACAGGGTCTGGGGCCAACGTCCTGACTTTC
. TRBJ2-6 TRBV6-2/TRBV6-3 few CASSPDSSGTNVLTF TGTGCCAGCAGCCCAGACAGCTCTGGGACCAACGTCCTGACTTTC
. TRBJ2-1 TRBV27 . CASTAGGSYEQFF TGTGCCAGCACTGCCGGCGGTTCCTACGAGCAGTTCTTC
. TRBJ2-7 TRBV24-1 many CATSEAGYEQYF TGTGCCACCAGTGAGGCAGGGTACGAGCAGTACTTC
. TRBJ1-5 TRBV18 many CASSPGEQPQHF TGTGCCAGCAGTCCAGGGGAACAGCCCCAGCATTTT
. TRBJ2-3 TRBV12-3/TRBV12-4 few CASSLVRAATTDTQYF TGTGCCAGCAGTTTAGTCAGAGCGGCGACTACAGATACGCAGTATTTT
. TRBJ1-4 TRBV3-1 many CASSQAGGGEKLFF TGTGCCAGCAGCCAAGCGGGGGGAGGCGAAAAACTGTTTTTT
TRBD2 TRBJ2-3 TRBV6-5 few CASSYSMSPSGGSTDTQYF TGTGCCAGCAGTTACTCGATGTCCCCTAGCGGGGGAAGCACAGATACGCAGTATTTT
TRBD1 TRBJ1-4 TRBV29-1 few CSAGTDRNEKLFF TGCAGCGCTGGGACAGATAGAAATGAAAAACTGTTTTTT
. TRBJ1-1 TRBV9 . CACSVAGNTEAFF TGTGCCTGCAGCGTAGCTGGAAACACTGAAGCTTTCTTT
. TRBJ2-3 TRBV28 . CASSPLAGASDTQYF TGTGCCAGCAGTCCCCTTGCGGGGGCATCAGATACGCAGTATTTT
TRBD1 TRBJ1-1 TRBV7-9 few CASSSHFDRVRAEAFF TGTGCCAGCAGCTCCCATTTTGACAGGGTGAGAGCTGAAGCTTTCTTT
TRBD2 TRBJ2-2 TRBV4-2 . CASSQLLGGGTGQLFF TGTGCCAGCAGCCAGTTACTCGGGGGGGGTACCGGGCAGCTGTTTTTT
TRBD2 TRBJ2-7 TRBV7-2 few CASSHSLAGGITYEQYF TGTGCCAGCAGCCATTCCTTGGCGGGAGGAATCACCTACGAGCAGTACTTC
. TRBJ2-1 TRBV20-1 . CSAREGPPYNEQFF TGCAGTGCTAGAGAAGGGCCACCCTACAATGAGCAGTTCTTC
TRBD1 TRBJ2-7 TRBV2 many CASSHKPGQSIYEQYF TGTGCCAGCAGTCACAAACCGGGACAGTCAATATACGAGCAGTACTTC
. TRBJ2-3 TRBV15 . CATSPPSTGNADTQYF TGTGCCACCAGCCCACCTTCAACAGGGAACGCAGATACGCAGTATTTT
TRBD2 TRBJ2-1 TRBV5-1 many CASGGTSDYNEQFF TGCGCCAGCGGAGGGACTAGCGACTACAATGAGCAGTTCTTC
. TRBJ2-5 TRBV7-9 . CASSTGPGSETQYF TGTGCCAGCAGCACGGGACCAGGATCAGAGACCCAGTACTTC
. TRBJ2-1 TRBV12-3/TRBV12-4 many CASSFREGTYNEQFF TGTGCCAGCAGTTTCCGTGAGGGAACCTACAATGAGCAGTTCTTC
. TRBJ1-4 TRBV29-1 . CSVGGSRDEKLFF TGCAGCGTTGGCGGAAGTCGTGATGAAAAACTGTTTTTT
TRBD1 TRBJ2-2 TRBV6-2/TRBV6-3 . CASRKGQVNTGELFF TGTGCCAGCAGAAAGGGACAGGTTAACACCGGGGAGCTGTTTTTT
TRBD1 TRBJ2-5 TRBV3-1 once CASSRDQTGGRETQYF TGTGCCAGCAGCCGTGATCAGACAGGGGGCCGTGAGACCCAGTACTTC
. TRBJ1-2 TRBV15 . CATSRDGTVNYGYTF TGTGCCACCAGCAGAGACGGGACGGTAAACTATGGCTACACCTTC
TRBD2 TRBJ2-1 TRBV2 many CASSETSGGPHEQFF TGTGCCAGCAGCGAGACTAGCGGGGGGCCCCACGAGCAGTTCTTC
. TRBJ2-1 TRBV9 . CASSPRLNPGRHEQFF TGTGCCAGCAGCCCCCGACTTAACCCGGGAAGGCATGAGCAGTTCTTC
. TRBJ2-7 TRBV25-1 few CASSGRVIDEQYF TGTGCCAGCAGTGGGCGGGTCATCGACGAGCAGTACTTC
. TRBJ1-4 TRBV7-9 . CASTSQGGEKRFF TGTGCCAGCACCTCTCAGGGAGGGGAAAAACGGTTTTTT
. TRBJ2-3 TRBV20-1 . CSASLRGPDTQYF TGCAGTGCTTCTCTCAGAGGGCCTGATACGCAGTATTTT
. TRBJ2-1 TRBV28 . CASRSGGRDLYNEQFF TGTGCCAGCAGGTCCGGGGGACGAGACCTTTACAATGAGCAGTTCTTC